Following are 25 T cell receptor beta chains from one sample sequenced in a study of tumor and adjacent non-tumor tissue in lung cancer. The library came from three nested PCR rounds adapted from ARM-PCR protocols. MiXCR, run by TCRdb on the multiplex PCR reads, gives a single entry per CDR3 protein. Among 70,000 to 90,000 distinct CDR3 sequences, about three quarters were seen once, and the ten largest hold 12%. No cell sorting was done before RNA was extracted from the tissue. The sample taken for sequencing was lung tumor tissue. The receptors derive from a woman aged 45-65 years with non-small cell lung cancer.

For this clonotype: A junction boundary mismatches the germline segment, possibly from a read error. V is TRBV12-3 or TRBV12-4 and J is TRBJ1-2; D call uncertain. This CDR3 contains 14 residues. The DNA of the CDR3 is TGTGCCAGCAGCTTAGGGAGAACTAACTATGGCTACACCTTC. This encodes CASSLGRTNYGYTF.

This chain links TRBV7-8 with TRBJ2-3; possibly TRBD1 or TRBD2 for D (5 bases each). V gave up 5 bases and J gave up 4 bases, with 13 bases separating them. CDR3 length: 14 amino acids. Germline assignment: CDR1 SGHVS and CDR2 FQNEAQ. CDR3 sequence reads: CASSSGRGADTQYF. The DNA of the CDR3 is TGTGCCAGCAGCAGTGGGAGAGGGGCAGATACGCAGTATTTT. Based on the CDR3 plus reference TRBV7-8 and TRBJ2-3, the full variable domain is GAGVSQSPRYKVAKRGQDVALRCDPISGHVSLFWYQQALGQGPEFLTYFQNEAQLDKSGLPSDRFFAERPEGSVSTLKIQRTQQEDSAVYLCASSSGRGADTQYFGPGTRLTVL.

V is TRBV6-1 and J is TRBJ2-4, with TRBD1 matching 7 bases. V lost 5 bases and J lost 4; bases outside the gene matches: 17. CDR3 length equals 18 residues. Per the germline V gene, CDR1 is MNHNS and CDR2 is SASEGT. The DNA for the CDR3 is TGTGCCAGCAGTTGGCAAAGGACAGGAGATCTGGTTAAAAACATTCAGTACTTC. Protein product: CASSWQRTGDLVKNIQYF.

This clonotype was recorded once. This may be a read error: a much more frequent sequence differs by one nucleotide. The rearrangement uses TRBV20-1 and TRBJ2-1; D may be TRBD2 (5 bases). The CDR3 is 15 amino acids. Germline CDR1 reads DFQATT; CDR2 reads SNEGSKA (reference sequence). Here the CDR3 reads CSTRETGIDYNEQFF. CDR3 DNA: TGCAGTACTAGAGAGACCGGGATCGACTACAATGAGCAGTTCTTC.

This clonotype was counted a single time. The junction departs from germline at one end; a sequencing error may be responsible. This chain links TRBV28 with TRBJ1-5, with a weak D call TRBD1 (5 bases). The V gene's germline CDR1 is MDHEN and CDR2 SYDVKM. The CDR3 is 16 amino acids. The DNA for the CDR3 is TGTGCCAGCAGTCCCCGGGGTAGGGGTAGCAATCAGTCCCAGCATTTT. It specifies CASSPRGRGSNQSQHF. The entire variable domain, with the rest obtained from reference TRBV28 and TRBJ1-5, is as follows: DVKVTQSSRYLVKRTGEKVFLECVQDMDHENMFWYRQDPGLGLRLIYFSYDVKMKEKGDIPEGYSVSREKKERFSLILESASTNQTSMYLCASSPRGRGSNQSQHFGDGTRLSIL.

For this clonotype: One end of the junction varies from germline; a read error may be responsible. The chain recombines TRBV28 with TRBJ2-2; D gene ambiguous. The CDR3 length is 13 residues. Germline loops: CDR1 MDHEN, CDR2 SYDVKM. DNA for the CDR3: TGTCCCAGCAGTTTCACCGTCACCGGGGAGCTGTTTTTT. Protein product: CPSSFTVTGELFF. Drawing the rest from reference TRBV28 and TRBJ2-2, the complete variable domain is DVKVTQSSRYLVKRTGEKVFLECVQDMDHENMFWYRQDPGLGLRLIYFSYDVKMKEKGDIPEGYSVSREKKERFSLILESASTNQTSMYLCPSSFTVTGELFFGEGSRLTVL.

This rearrangement joins TRBV6-1 to TRBJ2-7; D ambiguous. Germline assignment: CDR1 MNHNS and CDR2 SASEGT. This CDR3 spans 11 amino acids. Trimming removed 2 bases from V and 9 bases from J, with 8 bases in between. In nucleotides, the CDR3 is TGTGCCAGCAGTGAATGGGCAGGGCAGTACTTC. This translates into CASSEWAGQYF.

The chain has TRBV20-1 and TRBJ2-3; either TRBD1 or TRBD2 may fit D (6 bases each). CDR3 length: 14 residues. The germline V gene encodes CDR1 DFQATT and CDR2 SNEGSKA (reference sequence). Trimming removed 4 bases from V and 4 bases from J, with 15 bases in between. The CDR3 protein is CSATVGGRADTQYF. The CDR3 DNA reads as TGCAGTGCTACGGTCGGGGGCCGGGCAGATACGCAGTATTTT.

On this clonotype itself: At one end the junction does not follow the germline gene, possibly because of a read error. This chain uses TRBV28 with TRBJ2-1, with 13 bases identical to TRBD2. The germline V gene encodes CDR1 MDHEN and CDR2 SYDVKM. The CDR3 runs 13 residues. The chain's CDR3 is CAGGLAGAYELFF. CDR3 DNA: TGTGCCGGTGGACTAGCGGGAGCCTATGAGCTGTTCTTC.

Concerning this clonotype itself: The germline gene is not matched at one end of the junction; a read error may be the cause. The chain recombines TRBV6-6 with TRBJ1-2; 7 bases match TRBD1. Germline lookup yields CDR1 MNHNY and CDR2 SVGAGI (reference sequence). This CDR3 contains 16 residues. CDR3 amino acids: CANSYSRGGASYGYTF. The CDR3 nucleotides read TGTGCCAACAGTTACTCCAGGGGGGGCGCATCCTATGGCTACACCTTC.

Notes on this clonotype: Since the CDR3 does not end with the conserved phenylalanine or tryptophan, this likely comes from a read error. V is TRBV11-1 and J is TRBJ2-1, with D tentatively TRBD2 (6 bases). The CDR3 is 15 residues long. Germline CDR1 and CDR2: SGHAT and FQDESV (reference sequence). CDR3 sequence reads: CASSPGNSGDNEQFI. CDR3 DNA: TGTGCCAGCAGCCCCGGGAATAGCGGCGACAACGAGCAGTTCATC.

For this clonotype: The junction departs from the called germline gene at one end, perhaps through a read error. This sequence joins TRBV12-3 or TRBV12-4 and TRBJ2-1; D may match TRBD1 or TRBD2 (5 bases each). TRBJ2-7 matches the DNA end more closely, so the J call is doubtful. This CDR3 comprises 12 residues. CDR3 DNA: TGTGCCACCAGTCCTGGGACGGATGAGCAGTACTTC. It yields the protein CATSPGTDEQYF.

A note on this clonotype: The final CDR3 position lacks the conserved phenylalanine or tryptophan, pointing to a likely read error. The CDR3 sequence: CSVAAGTSGGGEQYS. The CDR3 DNA follows: TGTAGCGTTGCCGCCGGGACTAGTGGTGGGGGTGAGCAGTACTCC. V is TRBV29-1 and J is TRBJ2-7; 8 nucleotides agree with TRBD2. The CDR3 has 15 amino acids. The germline gives CDR1 SQVTM, CDR2 ANQGSEA.

This clonotype was found once. This rearrangement joins TRBV12-3 or TRBV12-4 to TRBJ2-5; D possibly matches TRBD1 or TRBD2 (7 bases each). This CDR3 is 14 amino acids long. CDR3 protein: CTSSCGQGGETQYF. For the CDR3, the DNA is TGTACTAGCAGTTGTGGCCAGGGGGGGGAGACCCAGTACTTC.

This clonotype was picked up many times. The chain carries TRBV28 and TRBJ2-4; tentative D call: TRBD1 (6 bases). CDR1 MDHEN and CDR2 SYDVKM come from the germline V gene. The length of the CDR3 is 13 residues. V was cut by 3 bases and J by 8 bases, with 11 bases left in between. CDR3 protein: CASSFRTVDIQYF. Here the CDR3 DNA reads TGTGCCAGCAGTTTCCGGACAGTGGACATTCAGTACTTC. Using reference TRBV28 and TRBJ2-4 for the parts outside the CDR3, the full variable domain is DVKVTQSSRYLVKRTGEKVFLECVQDMDHENMFWYRQDPGLGLRLIYFSYDVKMKEKGDIPEGYSVSREKKERFSLILESASTNQTSMYLCASSFRTVDIQYFGAGTRLSVL.

As regards this clonotype: This may come from a read error, since a much larger clone is one base off. Because the CDR3 is missing its conserved closing phenylalanine or tryptophan, this is likely a read error. The V gene is TRBV20-1, the J gene TRBJ1-2, with a tentative D call TRBD1 (5 bases). Germline V gene sequence: CDR1 DFQATT, CDR2 SNEGSKA (reference sequence). The germline V and J ends were trimmed by 1 base and 3 bases, with 24 bases remaining between them. This CDR3 is 18 amino acids long. CDR3 residues: CSARARVGTGQGYYGYTY. For the CDR3, the DNA is TGCAGTGCTAGAGCAAGGGTAGGCACAGGCCAGGGTTACTATGGCTACACCTAC.

With respect to this clonotype: One base away lies a much larger clone, so this may be a sequencing read error. V usage is TRBV4-1 and J usage is TRBJ2-7, with D possibly TRBD2 on 5 matching bases. The V end was cut by 7 bases, the J end by 9 bases, with 19 bases between. The CDR3 consists of 13 residues. CDR1 and CDR2 (germline): MGHRA, YSYEKL. CDR3 in amino acids: CASNRDPLDSQYF. CDR3 coding DNA: TGCGCCAGCAACCGAGACCCTTTGGACTCGCAGTACTTC.

J is TRBJ1-5 and V is TRBV10-3; 7 bases agree with TRBD1. This CDR3 is built from 14 residues. From germline, CDR1 is ENHRY and CDR2 SYGVKD. J gave up 10 bases and V 5 bases, and 11 bases lay outside the gene matches. The CDR3 spells CAISHSTGPHPQHF. CDR3 nucleotide sequence: TGTGCCATCAGTCACTCGACAGGGCCTCACCCCCAGCATTTT.

The chain recombines TRBV10-3 with TRBJ2-1; D is possibly TRBD2 (6 bases). V dropped 0 bases and J dropped 7 bases, with 16 bases sitting between them. Germline loops: CDR1 ENHRY, CDR2 SYGVKD. This CDR3 is 16 amino acids long. CDR3 in DNA: TGTGCCATCAGTGAGTCTGGACTAACGGGAAAGAATGAGCAGTTCTTC. This codes for CAISESGLTGKNEQFF.

V usage is TRBV29-1 and J usage is TRBJ2-6; TRBD1 is a possible D gene (5 bases). Germline V gene sequence: CDR1 SQVTM, CDR2 ANQGSEA. V was cut by 5 bases and J by 0 bases, with 17 bases left in between. The length of the CDR3 is 17 residues. The DNA of the CDR3 is TGCAGCGTTTATGATCTGCGCAGGGCCTCTGGGGCCAACGTCCTGACTTTC. Its translation: CSVYDLRRASGANVLTF.

This clonotype was seen at least ten times. The rearrangement uses TRBV6-4 and TRBJ2-3; possible D gene TRBD2, 6 bases. CDR1 is MRHNA, CDR2 SNTAGT, per germline. The CDR3 extends over 13 amino acids. V lost 4 bases to trimming and J lost 2 bases, with 7 bases between them. CDR3: CASSAGDTDTQYF. DNA for the CDR3: TGTGCCAGCAGTGCGGGAGACACAGATACGCAGTATTTT.

This clonotype was counted at least ten times. This chain joins TRBV11-2 and TRBJ2-1; 8 bases match TRBD1. Germline V gene lookup returns CDR1 SGHAT and CDR2 FQNNGV. V trimming: 7 bases; J trimming: 7 bases; junction bases outside the gene matches: 9. The CDR3 length is 14 residues. The CDR3 DNA is TGTGCCAGCAAAACCCGGACAGGGAGAAATGAGCAGTTCTTC. Its translation is CASKTRTGRNEQFF.

About this clonotype: A read error is likely, as this CDR3 ends without the conserved phenylalanine or tryptophan. The genes are TRBV12-3 or TRBV12-4 and TRBJ2-6; a possible D gene is TRBD1 (6 bases). This CDR3 has 15 amino acids. The V and J ends lost 7 bases and 3 bases respectively, with 13 bases between them. For the CDR3, the DNA is TGTGCCAGCATCACCACAGGGCTTGGGGCCAACGTCCTGACTTTA. It specifies CASITTGLGANVLTL.

This clonotype was seen a single time. The junction departs from germline at one end; a sequencing error may be responsible. The chain joins TRBV5-4 to TRBJ1-2; TRBD1 aligns across 11 bases. Germline assignment: CDR1 SGHNT and CDR2 YYREEE (reference sequence). CDR3 length equals 15 residues. The CDR3 coding sequence is TGTGCCAGCAGCTTGGGGACAGGGGGCATCGGTGGCTACGCATTC. It codes for CASSLGTGGIGGYAF.

Ten or more counts support this clonotype. V gene TRBV11-2 combines with J gene TRBJ1-5, with TRBD1 matching 11 bases. V lost 5 bases, J lost 2 bases, and 8 bases stayed unmatched. The CDR3 sequence is 17 residues long. In germline, CDR1 is SGHAT, CDR2 FQNNGV. In nucleotides, the CDR3 is TGTGCCAGCAGCCCCGGACAGGGGGCGCAAGGCAATCAGCCCCAGCATTTT. It encodes CASSPGQGAQGNQPQHF.